Below, 17 T cell receptor beta chains from the same sample are listed, as sequenced in a study of cytomegalovirus exposure and HLA in healthy donors. The PCR was carried out with 60 Vbeta primers and 13 Jbeta primers. The assay was immunoSEQ multiplex PCR, and TCRdb's table has in-frame clones only and misses some. Of about 35,000 clones detected, approximately 79% appear once; the ten largest clones hold roughly 7.9%. Input material: PBMCs. These receptors were taken from a woman aged 25 to 39 in good health and CMV-seropositive.

The chain is built from TRBV7-9 and TRBJ2-5; 7 nucleotides match TRBD1. The DNA end is more similar to TRBJ2-7, so the J call may be wrong. The CDR3 runs 14 residues. CDR1 is SEHNR, CDR2 FQNEAQ, per germline (reference sequence). This chain's CDR3 is CASSPPGTVSEQYF. DNA of the CDR3: TGTGCCAGCAGCCCCCCCGGGACAGTTAGCGAGCAGTACTTC.

The chain recombines TRBV29-1 with TRBJ1-1; D call uncertain. This CDR3 region has 14 residues. Looked up from germline, CDR1 is SQVTM and CDR2 is ANQGSEA. The V and J ends lost 6 bases and 1 base respectively, with 15 bases between them. CDR3 bases: TGCAGCGTCACTTTTCTCTGGGCGAACACTGAAGCTTTCTTT. It codes for CSVTFLWANTEAFF.

The chain recombines TRBV6-6 with TRBJ1-5, with a weak D call TRBD1 (6 bases). Germline V lookup: CDR1 MNHNY, CDR2 SVGAGI (reference sequence). The CDR3 covers 14 residues. Trimming stripped 3 bases from V and 8 bases from J, with 14 bases between. The CDR3 DNA follows: TGTGCCAGCAGTTATGACAGGCGTCGGAAGCCCCAGCATTTT. It yields the protein CASSYDRRRKPQHF.

This rearrangement joins TRBV28 to TRBJ1-4; 7 nucleotides align to TRBD1. CDR1 is MDHEN, CDR2 SYDVKM, per germline. With V trimmed by 6 bases and J by 2 bases, 3 bases remained unmatched. The CDR3 extends over 14 amino acids. CDR3 region: CASSPQGTNEKLFF. CDR3 bases: TGTGCCAGCAGCCCACAGGGGACTAATGAAAAACTGTTTTTT. The variable domain in full, completed from reference TRBV28 and TRBJ1-4, reads DVKVTQSSRYLVKRTGEKVFLECVQDMDHENMFWYRQDPGLGLRLIYFSYDVKMKEKGDIPEGYSVSREKKERFSLILESASTNQTSMYLCASSPQGTNEKLFFGSGTQLSVL.

This rearrangement joins TRBV30 to TRBJ1-2, with TRBD1 identical over 7 bases. CDR1 GTSNPN and CDR2 SVGIG come from the germline V gene (reference sequence). This CDR3 is built from 13 residues. J was trimmed by 4 bases and V by 3 bases; bases with no gene match: 5. The CDR3 region is CAWRGQILYGYTF. The CDR3 nucleotides read TGTGCCTGGAGGGGACAGATTCTCTATGGCTACACCTTC.

This rearrangement joins TRBV28 to TRBJ1-5, with TRBD1 matching 7 bases. V lost 4 bases and J lost 7; bases outside the gene matches: 7. This CDR3 spans 14 amino acids. Germline loops: CDR1 MDHEN, CDR2 SYDVKM. The CDR3 coding sequence is TGTGCCAGCAGTTACAGGGGTATGGGGCAGCCCCAGCATTTT. This gives the protein CASSYRGMGQPQHF.

This clone has just one count. The chain carries TRBV6-6 and TRBJ2-7; 11 nucleotides align to TRBD2. V shed 9 bases, J shed 1 base, and the junction held 11 bases outside the gene matches. Looked up from germline, CDR1 is MNHNY and CDR2 is SVGAGI (reference sequence). The CDR3 covers 16 residues. The CDR3 here is CASTTGLAGPSYEQYF. The CDR3 DNA is TGTGCCAGTACTACCGGACTAGCGGGCCCTTCCTACGAGCAGTACTTC.

The chain uses TRBV6-1 and TRBJ2-4; 8 nucleotides match TRBD1. The CDR3 is 13 residues long. The J segment lost 11 bases and the V segment lost 5 bases, leaving 8 bases of the junction unmatched. In germline, CDR1 is MNHNS, CDR2 SASEGT. The CDR3, as DNA: TGTGCCAGCAGTCCGTGGACAGGGCCATTTCAGTACTTC. The encoded protein is CASSPWTGPFQYF.

This sequence joins TRBV6-1 and TRBJ1-4; TRBD1 matches 9 bases. The germline CDR1 and CDR2 sequences are MNHNS and SASEGT. V shed 8 bases, J shed 8 bases, and the junction held 6 bases outside the gene matches. The CDR3 has 13 residues. The CDR3 bases are TGTGCCAGCGCCCGGGACAGGGACGAAAAACTGTTTTTT. Its translation is CASARDRDEKLFF.

This chain uses TRBV6-5 with TRBJ2-1; 7 bases line up with TRBD2. The CDR3 consists of 13 residues. V trimming: 6 bases; J trimming: 9 bases; junction bases outside the gene matches: 8. Germline assignment: CDR1 MNHEY and CDR2 SVGAGI. CDR3 sequence: CASSHGAGVEQFF. The CDR3 DNA follows: TGTGCCAGCAGCCACGGGGCGGGAGTTGAGCAGTTCTTC.

The chain joins TRBV9 to TRBJ1-4, with no clear D. Looked up from germline, CDR1 is SGDLS and CDR2 is YYNGEE. V was shortened by 4 bases and J by 4 bases, with 11 bases between the two germline ends. This CDR3 contains 14 residues. CDR3 coding DNA: TGTGCCAGCAGCCCGGGATTTAATAATGAAAAACTGTTTTTT. Protein product: CASSPGFNNEKLFF.

A single count supports this clone. The rearrangement uses TRBV11-2 and TRBJ2-1; TRBD2 agrees at 11 bases. After removal of 6 bases from V and 8 bases from J, the junction contained 9 bases not matched to a gene. The CDR3 has 15 amino acids. Looked up from germline, CDR1 is SGHAT and CDR2 is FQNNGV. CDR3 residues: CASRLTSGSRDEQFF. CDR3 coding DNA: TGTGCCAGCAGACTTACTAGCGGGAGTAGGGATGAGCAGTTCTTC.

The gene calls are TRBV19 and TRBJ2-3, with D tentatively TRBD2 (6 bases). Germline CDR1 is LNHDA and CDR2 is SQIVND (reference sequence). Trimming stripped 3 bases from V and 2 bases from J, with 15 bases between. The CDR3 contains 16 residues. DNA for the CDR3: TGTGCCAGTAGTATCTCCGGGGGAAGCTTCACAGATACGCAGTATTTT. It codes for CASSISGGSFTDTQYF.

This clone was counted only a few times. V usage is TRBV15 and J usage is TRBJ1-1, with D possibly being TRBD1 (5 bases). Trimming took off 5 bases at V and 3 bases at J, with 19 bases between the two ends. CDR3 size: 16 residues. Germline V gene lookup returns CDR1 LNHNV and CDR2 YYDKDF (reference sequence). CDR3 region: CATSRRGLRVDTEAFF. The CDR3 DNA follows: TGTGCCACCAGCCGGCGGGGGTTAAGAGTGGACACTGAAGCTTTCTTT.

The chain combines TRBV2 with TRBJ1-6; unclear D gene. Germline V CDR1 and CDR2: SNHLY, FYNNEI. The CDR3 spans 16 residues. V was trimmed by 3 bases and J by 5 bases, leaving 14 bases between them. The CDR3 region is CASSDESAVHNSPLHF. CDR3 bases: TGTGCCAGCAGTGATGAGAGCGCGGTTCATAATTCACCCCTCCACTTT.

The chain couples TRBV28 to TRBJ1-1; 9 bases align to TRBD1. CDR1 is MDHEN, CDR2 SYDVKM, per germline. CDR3 length: 17 residues. V lost 4 bases to trimming and J lost 5 bases; unmatched junction nucleotides: 14. This CDR3 reads CASSSPTGGQGRTEAFF. CDR3 coding DNA: TGTGCCAGCAGTTCCCCGACAGGGGGTCAAGGAAGGACTGAAGCTTTCTTT.

The CDR3 coding sequence is TGTGCCAGCAGCTTAGCAGACTACTCTAGCTCCTACAATGAGCAGTTCTTC. Protein: CASSLADYSSSYNEQFF. V usage is TRBV7-9 and J usage is TRBJ2-1; D possibly corresponds to TRBD2 (5 bases). The CDR3 contains 17 residues. Deletions cut 0 bases from V and 0 bases from J, with 12 bases between. CDR1 is SEHNR and CDR2 is FQNEAQ in the germline V gene (reference sequence).